Following are 21 T cell receptor beta chains from one sample sequenced in a study of T cells after yellow fever vaccination. TCRdb re-derived calls from the 5' RACE reads in MiXCR, one entry per CDR3 protein. The sample shows approximately 85,000 distinct CDR3 sequences, about an eighth of them seen only once. Material: CD8+ T cells not binding an NS4B(214-222) dextramer, sorted from PBMCs, obtained 21 days after the first yellow fever vaccination. The receptor set was obtained from a man aged 18 to 35 who received the YFV17D yellow fever vaccine.

CDR3 protein: CASSYSRTSGVSEQYF. The CDR3 region has the DNA TGTGCCAGCAGTTACTCGAGGACTAGCGGGGTGAGTGAGCAGTACTTC. The genes are TRBV6-5 and TRBJ2-7, with 12 positions matching TRBD2. This CDR3 has 16 residues. V gave up 0 bases and J gave up 7 bases; unmatched junction bases: 7. The germline gives CDR1 MNHEY, CDR2 SVGAGI.

V gene TRBV6-2 or TRBV6-3 combines with J gene TRBJ2-7; perhaps TRBD2 as D (6 bases). This CDR3 spans 15 amino acids. The V gene's germline CDR1 is MNHEY and CDR2 SVGEGT. Trimming took 4 bases from V and 5 from J, leaving 18 bases between them. The CDR3 spells CASSSGLSLLDEQYF. The DNA for the CDR3 is TGTGCCAGCAGTTCGGGACTTTCATTATTGGACGAGCAGTACTTC.

In its sample, this clonotype was seen a few times. Here the CDR3 reads CASSPPSSAQETQYF. The CDR3, as DNA: TGTGCCAGCAGCCCCCCGTCTAGCGCCCAAGAGACCCAGTACTTC. The rearrangement uses TRBV3-1 and TRBJ2-5, with D possibly being TRBD2 (6 bases). The V end was cut by 4 bases, the J end by 1 base, with 13 bases between. Per the germline V gene, CDR1 is LGHDT and CDR2 is YNNKEL (reference sequence). The CDR3 spans 15 residues.

The gene calls are TRBV5-1 and TRBJ2-4; maybe TRBD2 (6 bases). Germline-derived CDR1 and CDR2 are SGHRS and YFSETQ. The V end was cut by 4 bases, the J end by 0 bases, with 8 bases between. This CDR3 has 14 amino acids. This chain's CDR3 is CASSQGLAKNIQYF. The CDR3 DNA reads TGCGCCAGCAGCCAGGGACTAGCCAAAAACATTCAGTACTTC.

This clonotype was counted between two and nine times. V is TRBV7-3 and J is TRBJ1-5; D remains unclear. The CDR3 covers 13 residues. Germline V gives CDR1 SGHTA, CDR2 FQGTGA. V lost 8 bases and J lost 6, with 14 bases in between. CDR3: CASAGSPGQPQHF. DNA for the CDR3: TGTGCCAGCGCGGGGAGTCCCGGTCAGCCCCAGCATTTT.

The chain joins TRBV7-6 to TRBJ2-3; no reliable D call. The V and J ends lost 2 bases and 2 bases respectively, with 11 bases between them. Germline CDR1 and CDR2: SGHVS and FNYEAQ. There are 15 residues in the CDR3. This CDR3 is CASSLRSFHTDTQYF. CDR3 DNA: TGTGCCAGCAGCTTAAGGAGCTTCCACACAGATACGCAGTATTTT.

This clonotype showed up just a few times. V gene TRBV12-3 or TRBV12-4 combines with J gene TRBJ2-1; 7 bases agree with TRBD2. The CDR3 runs 15 residues. V gave up 6 bases and J gave up 4 bases; unmatched junction bases: 9. CDR3 residues: CASSSSGVDYNEQFF. CDR3 coding DNA: TGTGCCAGCAGCTCCAGCGGGGTGGATTACAATGAGCAGTTCTTC.

The chain joins TRBV6-1 to TRBJ2-2, with 8 bases matching TRBD1. Germline values: CDR1 MNHNS, CDR2 SASEGT. V gave up 6 bases and J gave up 1 base; unmatched junction bases: 4. CDR3 length: 15 amino acids. The DNA for the CDR3 is TGTGCCAGCAGCACCGGACAGGGGAACACCGGGGAGCTGTTTTTT. Translated: CASSTGQGNTGELFF.

The V gene is TRBV20-1, the J gene TRBJ2-7, with D unclear. The CDR3 has 14 amino acids. The V gene lost 0 bases and the J gene lost 0 bases, with 9 bases spanning the gap. From germline, CDR1 is DFQATT and CDR2 SNEGSKA (reference sequence). CDR3 region: CSARDPPSSYEQYV. The DNA for the CDR3 is TGCAGTGCTAGAGATCCCCCTAGCTCCTACGAGCAGTACGTC.

The rearrangement uses TRBV6-5 and TRBJ1-2, with D unresolved. The CDR3 is 15 amino acids. Germline V gene sequence: CDR1 MNHEY, CDR2 SVGAGI. Trimming shortened V by 0 bases and J by 3 bases, and 11 bases separated the two germline ends. The CDR3 spells CASSYSPDRDYGYTF. The CDR3 DNA is TGTGCCAGCAGTTACTCCCCTGATCGGGACTATGGCTACACCTTC.

The chain uses TRBV20-1 and TRBJ1-5; TRBD1 might be the D (6 bases). Germline CDR1 is DFQATT and CDR2 is SNEGSKA (reference sequence). V lost 0 bases and J 4 bases, leaving 13 bases between the germline ends. This CDR3 has 15 amino acids. The chain's CDR3 is CSARDLQGRNQPQHF. CDR3 nucleotide sequence: TGCAGTGCTAGAGATTTGCAGGGGAGAAATCAGCCCCAGCATTTT.

A few counts support this clonotype. CDR3 amino acids: CASSLKPRTSDEQYF. The CDR3 DNA follows: TGTGCCAGCAGCTTAAAACCCAGGACGTCCGACGAGCAGTACTTC. The chain uses TRBV11-2 and TRBJ2-7; no reliable D call. Germline V lookup: CDR1 SGHAT, CDR2 FQNNGV. This CDR3 contains 15 residues. V was shortened by 2 bases and J by 5 bases, with 16 bases between the two germline ends.

In regard to this clonotype: An end of the junction does not agree with germline; a read error may underlie this. The V and J genes are TRBV7-2 and TRBJ2-3; D is undetermined. The germline V gene has CDR1 SGHTA and CDR2 FQGNSA. The CDR3 consists of 14 residues. The CDR3 DNA is TGTGCCAGCAGCTTACACGGCCTCACAGATCCGCAGTATTTT. Amino acids: CASSLHGLTDPQYF.

This clonotype was picked up a small number of times. The genes are TRBV29-1 and TRBJ1-1; D is unclear. This CDR3 comprises 11 residues. The V end was cut by 3 bases, the J end by 9 bases, with 11 bases between. CDR1 SQVTM and CDR2 ANQGSEA come from the germline V gene. The CDR3 sequence: CSVEVGLQAFF. The CDR3 DNA sequence: TGCAGCGTTGAGGTAGGACTGCAAGCTTTCTTT.

In its sample, this clonotype was seen a few times. The chain joins TRBV5-1 to TRBJ2-1; D gene unclear. Germline V lookup: CDR1 SGHRS, CDR2 YFSETQ. The CDR3 has 15 amino acids. V lost 0 bases and J lost 5, with 12 bases in between. The CDR3 here is CASSLVIQGHNEQFF. CDR3 sequence (DNA): TGCGCCAGCAGCTTGGTAATTCAAGGCCACAATGAGCAGTTCTTC.

The chain couples TRBV7-8 to TRBJ2-7, with 7 nucleotides matching TRBD1. Germline lookup yields CDR1 SGHVS and CDR2 FQNEAQ. This CDR3 spans 14 amino acids. V gave up 6 bases and J gave up 1 base; unmatched junction bases: 6. The CDR3 loop is CASRKTGASYEQYV. The CDR3 nucleotides are TGTGCCAGCAGGAAAACAGGGGCTTCCTACGAGCAGTACGTC.

The chain uses TRBV3-1 and TRBJ2-2; D remains unclear. CDR3 length: 13 amino acids. The V and J ends lost 7 bases and 1 base respectively, with 7 bases between them. CDR1 and CDR2 (germline): LGHDT, YNNKEL (reference sequence). DNA of the CDR3: TGTGCCAGCAATGAGTGGAACACCGGGGAGCTGTTTTTT. Protein sequence: CASNEWNTGELFF.

The chain combines TRBV27 with TRBJ1-1, with TRBD1 identical over 10 bases. Germline assignment: CDR1 MNHEY and CDR2 SMNVEV (reference sequence). The CDR3 totals 16 residues. V dropped 8 bases and J dropped 9; count of bases not matched to a gene: 18. CDR3 sequence (DNA): TGTGCCAGCGTTAAGGGACAGGGGCATGTTATCGGTCAAGCTTTCTTT. Protein: CASVKGQGHVIGQAFF.

The gene calls are TRBV6-2 or TRBV6-3 and TRBJ1-1, with no clear D. Germline loops: CDR1 MNHEY, CDR2 SVGEGT. V lost 6 bases to trimming and J lost 5 bases, with 16 bases between them. The CDR3 is 14 residues long. The CDR3 sequence is CASSGLGRGTEAFF. CDR3 DNA: TGTGCCAGCAGCGGACTGGGTAGAGGGACTGAAGCTTTCTTT.

The chain links TRBV4-1 to TRBJ2-3; 15 bases are shared with TRBD2. Germline CDR1 MGHRA, CDR2 YSYEKL. CDR3 length: 18 residues. V lost 5 bases, J lost 2 bases, and 8 bases stayed unmatched. The CDR3 loop reads CASSEGTSGGWYTDTQYF. The CDR3 DNA sequence: TGCGCCAGCAGCGAAGGGACTAGCGGGGGGTGGTACACAGATACGCAGTATTTT.

The chain employs TRBV12-3 or TRBV12-4 and TRBJ2-3; a possible D gene is TRBD1 (5 bases). Trimming stripped 3 bases from V and 4 bases from J, with 11 bases between. The CDR3 is made up of 14 amino acids. The CDR3 bases are TGTGCCAGCAGTTTCCCAGGGTCGGCAGATACGCAGTATTTT. As protein: CASSFPGSADTQYF.